The present TCR beta chain was sequenced within a study of T-cell reconstitution after alpha-beta-depleted transplantation in children. Germline trimming cut 1 base from V and 12 bases from J; bases unmatched to any gene: 12. The V gene's germline CDR1 is SGHVS and CDR2 FNYEAQ. This CDR3 contains 16 residues. Unique molecular identifiers were incorporated during preparation of the TCRbeta library. TCRdb analysed the PCR reads with MiXCR anew, one entry per CDR3 protein. Of roughly 590,000 distinct CDR3 sequences listed, about 15% are singletons. This clonotype was found a few times. V usage is TRBV7-6 and J usage is TRBJ2-1; TRBD1 matches 10 bases. Sequences were derived from PBMCs from the stem cell graft donor, sampled from the stem cell graft. The receptor comes from a human donor who donated a stem cell graft to a child with acute myeloid leukemia. Here the CDR3 reads CASSLEAGTGAPRQFF. The CDR3 DNA sequence: TGTGCCAGCAGCTTAGAGGCGGGGACAGGGGCCCCGAGGCAGTTCTTC.